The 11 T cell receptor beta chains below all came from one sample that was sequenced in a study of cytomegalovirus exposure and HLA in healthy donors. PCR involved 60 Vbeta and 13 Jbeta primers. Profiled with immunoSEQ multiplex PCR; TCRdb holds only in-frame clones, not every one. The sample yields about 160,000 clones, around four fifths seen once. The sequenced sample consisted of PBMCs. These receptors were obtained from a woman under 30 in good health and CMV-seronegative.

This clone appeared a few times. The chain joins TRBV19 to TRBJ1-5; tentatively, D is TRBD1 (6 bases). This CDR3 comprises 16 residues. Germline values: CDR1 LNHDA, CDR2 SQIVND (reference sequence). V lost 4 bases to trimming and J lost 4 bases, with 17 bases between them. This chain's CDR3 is CASSSRGVLGNQPQHF. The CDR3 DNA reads TGTGCCAGTAGTAGCAGGGGTGTCCTGGGGAATCAGCCCCAGCATTTT.

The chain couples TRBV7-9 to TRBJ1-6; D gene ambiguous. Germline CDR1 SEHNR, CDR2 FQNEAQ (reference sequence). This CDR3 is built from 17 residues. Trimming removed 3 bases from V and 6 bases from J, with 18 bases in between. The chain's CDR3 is CASSLAGGPSINSPLHF. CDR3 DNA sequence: TGTGCCAGCAGCTTGGCCGGAGGGCCTTCTATTAATTCACCCCTCCACTTT. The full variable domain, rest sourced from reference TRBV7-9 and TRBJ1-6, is DTGVSQNPRHKITKRGQNVTFRCDPISEHNRLYWYRQTLGQGPEFLTYFQNEAQLEKSRLLSDRFSAERPKGSFSTLEIQRTEQGDSAMYLCASSLAGGPSINSPLHFGNGTRLTVT.

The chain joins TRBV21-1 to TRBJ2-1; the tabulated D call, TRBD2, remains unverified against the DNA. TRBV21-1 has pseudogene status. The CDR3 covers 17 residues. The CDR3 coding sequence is TGTGCCAGCAGCAAACTCCGTACTAGCGGGAGCTTGGATGAGCAGTTCTTC. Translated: CASSKLRTSGSLDEQFF.

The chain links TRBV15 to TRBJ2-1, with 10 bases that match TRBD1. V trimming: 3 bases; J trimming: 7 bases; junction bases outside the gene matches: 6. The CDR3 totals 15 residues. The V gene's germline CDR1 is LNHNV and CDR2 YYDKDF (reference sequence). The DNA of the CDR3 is TGTGCCACCAGCAGGCTAGGACAGGGGGTAAATGAGCAGTTCTTC. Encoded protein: CATSRLGQGVNEQFF.

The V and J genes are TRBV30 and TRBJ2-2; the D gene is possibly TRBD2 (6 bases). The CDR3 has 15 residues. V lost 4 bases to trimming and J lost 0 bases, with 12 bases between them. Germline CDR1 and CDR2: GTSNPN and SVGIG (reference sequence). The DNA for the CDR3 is TGTGCCTGGAAAGGCGGGATTGCGAACACCGGGGAGCTGTTTTTT. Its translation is CAWKGGIANTGELFF.

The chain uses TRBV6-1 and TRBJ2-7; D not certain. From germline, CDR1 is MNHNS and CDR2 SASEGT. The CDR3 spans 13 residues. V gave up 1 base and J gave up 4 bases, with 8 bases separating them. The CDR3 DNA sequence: TGTGCCAGCAGTGAAGGTGCAGATTACGAGCAGTACTTC. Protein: CASSEGADYEQYF.

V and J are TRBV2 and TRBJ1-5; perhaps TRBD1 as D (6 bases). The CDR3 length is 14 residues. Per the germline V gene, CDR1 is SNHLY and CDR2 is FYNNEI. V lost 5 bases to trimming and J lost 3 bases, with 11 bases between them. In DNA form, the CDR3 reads TGTGCCAGCAGTAGAGACAGGAACAATCAGCCCCAGCATTTT. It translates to CASSRDRNNQPQHF.

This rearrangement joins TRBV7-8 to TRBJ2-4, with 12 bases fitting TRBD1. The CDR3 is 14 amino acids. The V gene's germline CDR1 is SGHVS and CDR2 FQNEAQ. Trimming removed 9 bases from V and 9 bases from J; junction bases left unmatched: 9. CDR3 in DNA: TGTGCCAGTTCCACCGGGACAGGGGGCAGCATTCAGTACTTC. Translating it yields CASSTGTGGSIQYF.

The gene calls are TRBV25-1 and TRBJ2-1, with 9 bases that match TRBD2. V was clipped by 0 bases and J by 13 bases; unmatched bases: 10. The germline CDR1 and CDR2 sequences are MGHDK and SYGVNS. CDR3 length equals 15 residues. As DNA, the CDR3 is TGTGCCAGCAGTGAATATCAGGGGTCTAGCGGGGACCAGTTCTTC. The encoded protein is CASSEYQGSSGDQFF.

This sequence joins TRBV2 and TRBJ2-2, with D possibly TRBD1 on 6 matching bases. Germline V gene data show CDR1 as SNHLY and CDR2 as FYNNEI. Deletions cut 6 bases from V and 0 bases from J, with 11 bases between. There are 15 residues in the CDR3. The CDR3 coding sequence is TGTGCCAGCAGAATTCAGGGGACGAACACCGGGGAGCTGTTTTTT. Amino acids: CASRIQGTNTGELFF.

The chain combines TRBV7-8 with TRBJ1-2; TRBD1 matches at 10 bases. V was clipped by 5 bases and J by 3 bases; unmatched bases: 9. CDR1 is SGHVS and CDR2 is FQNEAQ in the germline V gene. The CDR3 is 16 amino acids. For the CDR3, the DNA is TGTGCCAGCAGCCGGACAGGGGGGGGAGTTGACTATGGCTACACCTTC. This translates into CASSRTGGGVDYGYTF.